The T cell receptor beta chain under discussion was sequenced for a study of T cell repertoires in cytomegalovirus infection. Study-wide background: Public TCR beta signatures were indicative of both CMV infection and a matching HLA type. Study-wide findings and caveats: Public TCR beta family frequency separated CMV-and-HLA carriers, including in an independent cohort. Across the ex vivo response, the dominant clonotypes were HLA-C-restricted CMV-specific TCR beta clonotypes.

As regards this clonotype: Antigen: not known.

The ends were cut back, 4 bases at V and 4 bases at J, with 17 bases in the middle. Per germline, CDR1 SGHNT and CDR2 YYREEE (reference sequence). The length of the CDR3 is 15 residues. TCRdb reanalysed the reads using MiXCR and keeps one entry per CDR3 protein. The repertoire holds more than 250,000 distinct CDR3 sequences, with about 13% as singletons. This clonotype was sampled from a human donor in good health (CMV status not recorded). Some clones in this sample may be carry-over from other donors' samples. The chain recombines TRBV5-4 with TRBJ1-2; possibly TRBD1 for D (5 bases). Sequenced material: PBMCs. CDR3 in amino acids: CASSTGTSEVYGYTF. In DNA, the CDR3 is TGTGCCAGCAGCACTGGGACGAGCGAAGTCTATGGCTACACCTTC. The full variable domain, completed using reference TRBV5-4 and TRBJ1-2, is ETGVTQSPTHLIKTRGQQVTLRCSSQSGHNTVSWYQQALGQGPQFIFQYYREEENGRGNFPPRFSGLQFPNYSSELNVNALELDDSALYLCASSTGTSEVYGYTFGSGTRLTVV.